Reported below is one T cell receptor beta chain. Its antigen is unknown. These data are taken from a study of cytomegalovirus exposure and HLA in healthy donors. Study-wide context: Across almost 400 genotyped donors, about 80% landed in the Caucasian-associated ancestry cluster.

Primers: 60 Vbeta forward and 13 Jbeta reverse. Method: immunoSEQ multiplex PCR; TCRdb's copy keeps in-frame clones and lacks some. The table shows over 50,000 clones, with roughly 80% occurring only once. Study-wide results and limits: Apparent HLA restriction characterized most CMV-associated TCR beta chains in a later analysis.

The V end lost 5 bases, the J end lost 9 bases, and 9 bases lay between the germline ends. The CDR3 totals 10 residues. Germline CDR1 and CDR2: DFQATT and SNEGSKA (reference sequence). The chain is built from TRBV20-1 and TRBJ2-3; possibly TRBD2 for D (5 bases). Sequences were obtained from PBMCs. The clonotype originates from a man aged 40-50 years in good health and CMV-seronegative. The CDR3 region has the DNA TGCAGTGCTGGGAGCACGACGCAGTATTTT. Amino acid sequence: CSAGSTTQYF.